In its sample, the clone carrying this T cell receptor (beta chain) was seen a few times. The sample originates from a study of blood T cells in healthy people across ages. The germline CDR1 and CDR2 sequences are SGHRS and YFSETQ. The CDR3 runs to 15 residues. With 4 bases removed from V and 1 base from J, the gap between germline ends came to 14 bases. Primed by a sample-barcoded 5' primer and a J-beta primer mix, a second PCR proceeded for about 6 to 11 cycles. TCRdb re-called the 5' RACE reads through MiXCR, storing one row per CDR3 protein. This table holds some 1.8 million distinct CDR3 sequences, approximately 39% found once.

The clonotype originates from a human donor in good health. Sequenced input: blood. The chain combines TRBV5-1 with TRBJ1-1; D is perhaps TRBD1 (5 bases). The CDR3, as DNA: TGCGCCAGCAGCCCTTTGGGGACCGGGAACACTGAAGCTTTCTTT. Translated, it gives CASSPLGTGNTEAFF.